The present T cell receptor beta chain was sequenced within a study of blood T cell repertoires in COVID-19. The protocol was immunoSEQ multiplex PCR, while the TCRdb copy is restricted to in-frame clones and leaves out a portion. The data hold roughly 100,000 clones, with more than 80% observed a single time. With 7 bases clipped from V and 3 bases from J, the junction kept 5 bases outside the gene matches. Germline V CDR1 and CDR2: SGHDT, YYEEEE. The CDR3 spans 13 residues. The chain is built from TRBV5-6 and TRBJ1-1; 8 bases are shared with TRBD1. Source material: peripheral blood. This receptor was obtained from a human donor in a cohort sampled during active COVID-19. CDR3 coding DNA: TGTGCCAGCCGTTACAGGGGGGACACTGAAGCTTTCTTT. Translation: CASRYRGDTEAFF.